This T cell receptor (beta chain) was captured by sequencing in a study of control samples from healthy donors and cancer patients. The CDR3 runs to 14 residues. Trimming took off 4 bases at V and 9 bases at J, with 16 bases between the two ends. Germline V CDR1 and CDR2: MGHRA, YSYEKL. Measured with immunoSEQ multiplex PCR; TCRdb has only the in-frame clones, and not every one. The repertoire has 120,000 to 150,000 clones, approximately 94% of them found once; the top ten carry approximately 14%. The clonotype comes from a man aged 40-55 years in good health. The genes are TRBV4-1 and TRBJ1-5, with a weak D call TRBD1 (6 bases). Sample: blood. The CDR3 sequence: CASSLTQGYWPQHF. DNA for the CDR3: TGCGCCAGCAGCCTTACGCAGGGGTATTGGCCCCAGCATTTT.